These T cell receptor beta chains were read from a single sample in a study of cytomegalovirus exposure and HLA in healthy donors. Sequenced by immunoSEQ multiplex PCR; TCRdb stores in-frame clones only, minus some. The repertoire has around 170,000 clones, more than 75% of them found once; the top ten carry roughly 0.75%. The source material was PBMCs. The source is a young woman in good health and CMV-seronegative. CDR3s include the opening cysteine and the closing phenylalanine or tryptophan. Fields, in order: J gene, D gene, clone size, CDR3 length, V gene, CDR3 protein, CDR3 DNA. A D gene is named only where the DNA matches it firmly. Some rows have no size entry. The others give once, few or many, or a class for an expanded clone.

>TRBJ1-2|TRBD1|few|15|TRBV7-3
CASSPDAGTVYGYTF
TGTGCCAGCAGCCCAGATGCCGGGACAGTCTATGGCTACACCTTC
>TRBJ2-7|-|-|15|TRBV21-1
CASSKNNRGTYEQYF
TGTGCCAGCAGCAAAAATAACAGGGGAACCTACGAGCAGTACTTC
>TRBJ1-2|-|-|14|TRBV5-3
CARSGQPSNYGYTF
TGTGCCAGAAGCGGACAGCCCTCTAACTATGGCTACACCTTC
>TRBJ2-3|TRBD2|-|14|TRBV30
CASPLAGSTDTQYF
TGTGCCTCACCACTAGCGGGAAGCACAGATACGCAGTATTTT
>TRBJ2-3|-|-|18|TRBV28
CASSFGWRAGNRADTQYF
TGTGCCAGCAGTTTTGGGTGGCGGGCGGGGAATAGGGCAGATACGCAGTATTTT
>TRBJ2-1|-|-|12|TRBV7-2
CASSQMSYEQFF
TGTGCCAGCAGCCAAATGAGTTATGAGCAGTTCTTC
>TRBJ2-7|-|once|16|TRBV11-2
CASSLGQGSQLYEQYF
TGTGCCAGCAGCTTAGGCCAGGGGTCTCAGTTATACGAGCAGTACTTC
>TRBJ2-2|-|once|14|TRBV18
CASSPPPGTGELFF
TGTGCCAGCTCACCACCGCCAGGGACCGGGGAGCTGTTTTTT
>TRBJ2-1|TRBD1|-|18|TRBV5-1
CASSLALGDRGRLNEQFF
TGCGCCAGCAGCTTGGCCCTCGGGGACAGGGGGCGTCTAAATGAGCAGTTCTTC
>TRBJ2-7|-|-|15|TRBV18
CASSPLAGRGREQYF
TGTGCCAGCTCACCACTCGCGGGCCGGGGGAGAGAGCAGTACTTC
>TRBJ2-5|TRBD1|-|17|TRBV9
CASSVTTGALGQEAQYF
TGTGCCAGCAGCGTAACAACAGGGGCTCTCGGCCAAGAGGCCCAGTACTTC
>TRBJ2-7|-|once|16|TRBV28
CASSFGAGGQSYEQYF
TGTGCCAGCAGTTTTGGGGCCGGGGGACAGTCCTACGAGCAGTACTTC
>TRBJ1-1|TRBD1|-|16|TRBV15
CATSRAGTGDNTEAFF
TGTGCCACCAGCAGGGCCGGGACAGGAGACAACACTGAAGCTTTCTTT
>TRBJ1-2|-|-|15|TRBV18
CASSPRQGALLGYTF
TGTGCCAGCTCACCAAGGCAAGGGGCTCTCCTTGGCTACACCTTC
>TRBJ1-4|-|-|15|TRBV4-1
CASSQAQVLNEKLFF
TGCGCCAGCAGCCAAGCACAGGTCCTAAATGAAAAACTGTTTTTT
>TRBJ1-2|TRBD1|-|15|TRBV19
CASSSRDRGDYGYTF
TGTGCCAGTAGTTCCCGGGACAGGGGGGACTATGGCTACACCTTC
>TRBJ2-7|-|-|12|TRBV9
CASSNSGSEQYF
TGTGCCAGCAGCAATTCAGGATCCGAGCAGTACTTC
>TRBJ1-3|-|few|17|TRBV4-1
CASSQDLGGGIGNTIYF
TGCGCCAGCAGCCAAGATTTAGGCGGGGGAATCGGAAACACCATATATTTT
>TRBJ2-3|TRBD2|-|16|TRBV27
CASSPIPGRGPDTQYF
TGTGCCAGCAGTCCGATTCCAGGGAGGGGCCCAGATACGCAGTATTTT
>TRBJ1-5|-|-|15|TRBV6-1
CASSSWSRDNQPQHF
TGTGCCAGCAGTTCATGGAGCAGGGATAATCAGCCCCAGCATTTT
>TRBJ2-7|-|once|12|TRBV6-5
CASSWGPGEQYF
TGTGCCAGCAGTTGGGGCCCTGGGGAGCAGTACTTC
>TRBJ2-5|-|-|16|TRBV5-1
CASSPRRDSVGETQYF
TGCGCCAGCAGCCCCCGCCGGGACTCGGTGGGCGAGACCCAGTACTTC